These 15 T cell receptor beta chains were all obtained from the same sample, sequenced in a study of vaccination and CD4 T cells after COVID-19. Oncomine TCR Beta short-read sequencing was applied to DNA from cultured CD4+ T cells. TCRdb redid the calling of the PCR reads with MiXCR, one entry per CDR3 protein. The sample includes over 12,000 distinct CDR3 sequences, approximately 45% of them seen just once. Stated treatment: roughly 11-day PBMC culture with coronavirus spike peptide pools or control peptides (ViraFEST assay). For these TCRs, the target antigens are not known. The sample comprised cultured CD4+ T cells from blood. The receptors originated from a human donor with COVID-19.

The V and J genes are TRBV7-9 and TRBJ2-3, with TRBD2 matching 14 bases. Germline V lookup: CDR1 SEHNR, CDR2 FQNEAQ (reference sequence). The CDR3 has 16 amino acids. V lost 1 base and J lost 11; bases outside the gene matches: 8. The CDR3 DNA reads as TGTGCCAGCAGCTTAGGCGGACTAGCGGGGGGTATTGGGCAGTATTTT. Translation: CASSLGGLAGGIGQYF.

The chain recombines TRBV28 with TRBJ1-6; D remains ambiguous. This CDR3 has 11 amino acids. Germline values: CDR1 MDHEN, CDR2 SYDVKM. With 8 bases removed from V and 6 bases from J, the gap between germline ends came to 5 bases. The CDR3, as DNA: TGTGCCAGCTGCACTAATTCACCCCTCCACTTT. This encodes CASCTNSPLHF.

CDR3 in DNA: TGTGCCAGCACCGAGGGCAGACACACTGAAGCTTTCTTT. The encoded protein is CASTEGRHTEAFF. V gene TRBV2 combines with J gene TRBJ1-1; D unresolved. Germline V gene lookup returns CDR1 SNHLY and CDR2 FYNNEI. Trimming cost V 7 bases and J 3 bases, with 12 bases left between them. This CDR3 contains 13 residues.

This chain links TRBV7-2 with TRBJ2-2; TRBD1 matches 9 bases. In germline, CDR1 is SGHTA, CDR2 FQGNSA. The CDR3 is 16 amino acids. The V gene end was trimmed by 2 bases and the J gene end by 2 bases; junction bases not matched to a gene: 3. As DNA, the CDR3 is TGTGCCAGCAGCTTATGGGGACAGGGAAACACCGGGGAGCTGTTTTTT. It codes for CASSLWGQGNTGELFF.

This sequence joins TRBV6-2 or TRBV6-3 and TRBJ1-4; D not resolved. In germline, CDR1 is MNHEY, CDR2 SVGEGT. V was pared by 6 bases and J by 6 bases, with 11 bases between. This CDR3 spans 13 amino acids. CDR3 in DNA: TGTGCCAGCAGCTACATCAGCTATGAAAAACTGTTTTTT. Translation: CASSYISYEKLFF.

CDR3 amino acids: CASSLASGSTDTQYF. CDR3 sequence (DNA): TGTGCCAGCAGCTTAGCTAGCGGGAGCACAGATACGCAGTATTTT. The rearrangement links TRBV7-2 to TRBJ2-3; 7 nucleotides align to TRBD2. Germline V gives CDR1 SGHTA, CDR2 FQGNSA. V was pared by 0 bases and J by 0 bases, with 0 bases of the junction left unmatched. The CDR3 contains 15 residues.

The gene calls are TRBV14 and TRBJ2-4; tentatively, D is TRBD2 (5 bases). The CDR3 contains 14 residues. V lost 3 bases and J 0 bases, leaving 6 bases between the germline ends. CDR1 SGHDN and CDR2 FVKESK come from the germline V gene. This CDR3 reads CASSQSGAKNIQYF. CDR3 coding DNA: TGTGCCAGCAGCCAGAGCGGAGCCAAAAACATTCAGTACTTC.

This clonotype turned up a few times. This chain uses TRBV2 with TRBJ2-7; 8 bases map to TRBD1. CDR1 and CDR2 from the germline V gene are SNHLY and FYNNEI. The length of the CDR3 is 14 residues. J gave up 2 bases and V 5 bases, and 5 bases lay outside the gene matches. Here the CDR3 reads CASSKDRVPYEQYF. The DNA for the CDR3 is TGTGCCAGCAGTAAGGACAGGGTGCCCTACGAGCAGTACTTC.

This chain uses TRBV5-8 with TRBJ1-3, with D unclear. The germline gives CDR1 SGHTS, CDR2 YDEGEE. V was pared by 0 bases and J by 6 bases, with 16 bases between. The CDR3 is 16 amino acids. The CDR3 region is CASSLGSGQRANTIYF. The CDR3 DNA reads TGTGCCAGCAGCTTGGGATCAGGCCAGAGAGCAAACACCATATATTTT.

The CDR3 nucleotides read TGTGCCAGCTCTATAGCGGTGCTTACCTACGAGCAGTACTTC. Translating gives CASSIAVLTYEQYF. This sequence joins TRBV6-2 or TRBV6-3 and TRBJ2-7; tentative D call: TRBD2 (6 bases). CDR1 and CDR2 (germline): MNHEY, SVGEGT. The CDR3 has 14 amino acids. V lost 8 bases, J lost 2 bases, and 16 bases lay in between.

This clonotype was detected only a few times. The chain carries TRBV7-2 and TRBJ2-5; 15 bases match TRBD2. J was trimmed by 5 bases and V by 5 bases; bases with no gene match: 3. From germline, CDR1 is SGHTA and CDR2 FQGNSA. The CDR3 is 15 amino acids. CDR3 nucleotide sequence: TGTGCCAGCAGCCACGGACTAGCGGGGGGGGAGACCCAGTACTTC. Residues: CASSHGLAGGETQYF.

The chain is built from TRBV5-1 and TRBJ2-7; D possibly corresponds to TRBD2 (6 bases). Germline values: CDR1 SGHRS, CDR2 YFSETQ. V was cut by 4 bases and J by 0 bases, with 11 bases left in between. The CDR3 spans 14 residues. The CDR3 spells CASSPPSDSYEQYF. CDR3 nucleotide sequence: TGCGCCAGCAGCCCTCCTAGCGACTCCTACGAGCAGTACTTC.

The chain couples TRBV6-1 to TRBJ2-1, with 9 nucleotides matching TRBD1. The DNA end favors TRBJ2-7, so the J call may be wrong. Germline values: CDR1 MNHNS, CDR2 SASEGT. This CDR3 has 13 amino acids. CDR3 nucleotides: TGTGCCAGCAATGACAGGGGGTCCTACGAGCAGTACTTC. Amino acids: CASNDRGSYEQYF.

The DNA for the CDR3 is TGCGCCAGCAGCCAAGTCAGGTTAGGGACAGGGGCGGGAGGCACTGAAGCTTTCTTT. This codes for CASSQVRLGTGAGGTEAFF. The chain combines TRBV4-1 with TRBJ1-1, with 10 positions matching TRBD1. V lost 1 base and J lost 4; bases outside the gene matches: 15. CDR3 size: 19 residues. In germline, CDR1 is MGHRA, CDR2 YSYEKL.

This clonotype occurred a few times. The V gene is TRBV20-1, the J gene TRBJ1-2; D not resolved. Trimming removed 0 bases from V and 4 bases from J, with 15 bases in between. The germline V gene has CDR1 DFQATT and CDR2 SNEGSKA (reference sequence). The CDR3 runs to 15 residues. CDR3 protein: CSARDRSGRIYGYTF. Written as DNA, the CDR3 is TGCAGTGCTAGAGATCGTTCCGGCAGGATCTATGGCTACACCTTC.